Listed below are T cell receptor beta chains from one sample, sequenced in a study of cytomegalovirus exposure and HLA in healthy donors. Only in-frame clones appear in the TCRdb table, and some are missing; sequencing was by immunoSEQ multiplex PCR. The data hold around 150,000 clones, with 68% observed a single time. The sample taken for sequencing was PBMCs. The receptors shown here come from a man aged 25 to 45 in good health and CMV-seropositive. The CDR3 runs from the conserved cysteine through the conserved F or W. A D gene is named only where the DNA matches it firmly. Expanded clones get a size class; other rows say once, few or many, or leave the size out.

CAWRDSGEQYF,TGTGCCTGGAGGGACAGTGGCGAGCAGTACTTC,TRBJ2-7,-,TRBV30,11,-
CASSEGLLAGEQDTQYF,TGTGCCAGCAGTGAAGGACTGCTAGCGGGAGAACAAGATACGCAGTATTTT,TRBJ2-3,-,TRBV2,17,TRBD2
CASSHPGQSNEQFF,TGCGCCAGCAGCCATCCGGGACAGTCCAATGAGCAGTTCTTC,TRBJ2-1,-,TRBV4-1,14,TRBD1
CAWSKEGSRLKGYGYTF,TGTGCCTGGAGTAAGGAGGGCTCAAGACTGAAGGGCTATGGCTACACCTTC,TRBJ1-2,few,TRBV30,17,-
CASSLLGLAGEAAYNEQFF,TGTGCCAGCAGCCTCCTGGGACTAGCGGGAGAGGCGGCCTACAATGAGCAGTTCTTC,TRBJ2-1,-,TRBV7-8,19,TRBD2
CAWNRGTNTGELFF,TGTGCCTGGAACAGGGGAACGAACACCGGGGAGCTGTTTTTT,TRBJ2-2,few,TRBV30,14,TRBD1
CASSLAAPAGGFDEQYF,TGTGCCAGCAGCTTGGCCGCCCCCGCAGGGGGCTTCGACGAGCAGTACTTC,TRBJ2-7,-,TRBV5-5,17,TRBD1
CASSPRGGRGRNEQYF,TGTGCCAGCAGCCCGCGGGGGGGACGGGGACGGAACGAGCAGTACTTC,TRBJ2-7,-,TRBV9,16,TRBD2
CASRRGTDNEQFF,TGCGCCAGCAGACGGGGTACAGACAATGAGCAGTTCTTC,TRBJ2-1,-,TRBV10-2,13,-
CASSEGASGTMEQFF,TGCGCCAGCAGCGAAGGGGCTAGCGGGACCATGGAGCAGTTCTTC,TRBJ2-1,-,TRBV5-1,15,TRBD2
CASSESGSVAGLTYEQYF,TGCGCCAGCAGTGAGTCTGGGTCGGTAGCGGGACTAACCTACGAGCAGTACTTC,TRBJ2-7,few,TRBV10-1,18,TRBD2
CSVPRQNSYEQYF,TGCAGCGTCCCCCGACAGAACTCCTACGAGCAGTACTTC,TRBJ2-7,-,TRBV29-1,13,-
CASSQGFLAGVGELTGELFF,TGCGCCAGCAGCCAAGGTTTCCTAGCGGGAGTGGGGGAGCTCACCGGGGAGCTGTTTTTT,TRBJ2-2,-,TRBV4-1,20,TRBD2
CASRGTGVSEQYF,TGTGCCAGCAGGGGGACAGGTGTTAGCGAGCAGTACTTC,TRBJ2-7,-,TRBV5-6,13,TRBD1
CASSTYRANTGELFF,TGTGCCAGCAGCACATACAGGGCGAACACCGGGGAGCTGTTTTTT,TRBJ2-2,-,TRBV11-3,15,-
CASRLARFRGSQPQHF,TGTGCAAGTCGCTTAGCGCGTTTCAGGGGGAGTCAGCCCCAGCATTTT,TRBJ1-5,-,TRBV12-2,16,-
CASSFDRPEETQYF,TGTGCCAGCAGCTTCGACAGGCCTGAAGAGACCCAGTACTTC,TRBJ2-5,-,TRBV7-9,14,-
CASSFLTGSNQPQHF,TGTGCCAGCAGCTTCCTGACAGGGAGCAATCAGCCCCAGCATTTT,TRBJ1-5,-,TRBV7-2,15,TRBD1
CASSPGLLTETQYF,TGTGCCAGCAGCCCCGGACTATTAACGGAGACCCAGTACTTC,TRBJ2-5,-,TRBV2,14,-
CASRKAGTGDEKLFF,TGCGCCAGCAGAAAAGCCGGGACAGGGGATGAAAAACTGTTTTTT,TRBJ1-4,-,TRBV5-1,15,TRBD1
CASSPWTGGYEQYF,TGTGCCAGCAGCCCGTGGACAGGGGGCTACGAGCAGTACTTC,TRBJ2-7,many,TRBV7-9,14,TRBD1
CASSSARENPQYF,TGTGCCAGCAGCTCAGCTCGGGAGAACCCCCAGTACTTC,TRBJ2-5,-,TRBV11-2,13,-
CASSKGAKQETQYF,TGTGCCAGCAGTAAGGGGGCGAAACAAGAGACCCAGTACTTC,TRBJ2-5,-,TRBV28,14,TRBD1
CASSLDGDPVRDEQYF,TGCGCCAGCAGCTTGGACGGCGATCCCGTTCGGGACGAGCAGTACTTC,TRBJ2-7,-,TRBV5-1,16,-
CASTRLAGGGIDTQYF,TGTGCCAGCACCAGACTAGCGGGAGGTGGAATAGATACGCAGTATTTT,TRBJ2-3,-,TRBV28,16,TRBD2
CASSYRDRARGAFF,TGTGCCAGCAGTTACCGGGACAGGGCCCGAGGGGCTTTCTTT,TRBJ1-1,-,TRBV6-5,14,TRBD1
CASRDYEQYF,TGTGCCAGCCGGGACTACGAGCAGTACTTC,TRBJ2-7,-,TRBV2,10,-
CASSSQGAMGYGYTF,TGTGCCAGCAGTTCTCAGGGGGCTATGGGCTATGGCTACACCTTC,TRBJ1-2,once,TRBV27,15,TRBD1
CASSSIAGVESEQYF,TGCGCCAGCAGCTCAATAGCGGGAGTAGAGTCCGAGCAGTACTTC,TRBJ2-7,once,TRBV5-1,15,TRBD2
CASSRTSGRVDEQFF,TGTGCCAGCAGCCGGACTAGCGGGAGGGTTGATGAGCAGTTCTTC,TRBJ2-1,-,TRBV5-4,15,TRBD2
CASSPYGVSGNTIYF,TGTGCCAGCAGTCCATACGGAGTCTCTGGAAACACCATATATTTT,TRBJ1-3,-,TRBV11-2,15,-
CASSLGGVDKKQYF,TGCGCCAGCAGCTTGGGCGGAGTGGACAAGAAGCAGTACTTC,TRBJ2-7,few,TRBV5-1,14,-
CASSFRDRGINEQFF,TGTGCCAGCAGCTTCCGGGACAGGGGGATCAATGAGCAGTTCTTC,TRBJ2-1,-,TRBV7-9,15,TRBD1
CASSFVSGQGFTLSNQPQHF,TGTGCCAGCAGTTTTGTCTCGGGTCAGGGGTTCACCCTTAGCAATCAGCCCCAGCATTTT,TRBJ1-5,few,TRBV28,20,-
CASSQAAGSEQYF,TGTGCCAGCAGCCAAGCGGCGGGGAGCGAGCAGTACTTC,TRBJ2-7,-,TRBV14,13,-
CATSRDANGSYEQYF,TGTGCCACCAGCAGAGATGCTAACGGCTCCTACGAGCAGTACTTC,TRBJ2-7,-,TRBV15,15,-
CASSYSREYEKLFF,TGTGCCAGCAGTTACTCGAGGGAGTACGAAAAACTGTTTTTT,TRBJ1-4,few,TRBV6-5,14,-
CASSPFGTGGDEQFF,TGTGCCAGCAGCCCCTTCGGGACAGGGGGGGATGAGCAGTTCTTC,TRBJ2-1,once,TRBV5-6,15,TRBD1
CASTGGLAGKGTDTQYF,TGCGCCAGCACCGGGGGACTAGCGGGAAAGGGGACAGATACGCAGTATTTT,TRBJ2-3,-,TRBV5-1,17,TRBD2
CASSLIGQGAGETQYF,TGTGCCAGCAGCTTGATAGGACAGGGGGCAGGAGAGACCCAGTACTTC,TRBJ2-5,-,TRBV5-8,16,TRBD1
CASSPMGLAGNTGELFF,TGTGCCAGCAGCCCTATGGGACTAGCGGGGAACACCGGGGAGCTGTTTTTT,TRBJ2-2,-,TRBV13,17,TRBD2
CASSTTSGEQFF,TGCGCCAGCAGCACGACTAGCGGGGAGCAGTTCTTC,TRBJ2-1,-,TRBV5-1,12,TRBD2
CASSEQTGSGKLFF,TGTGCCAGCAGTGAGCAGACGGGGAGTGGAAAACTGTTTTTT,TRBJ1-4,-,TRBV6-1,14,-
CASSQVGGGEAFF,TGTGCCAGCAGCCAGGTGGGCGGAGGTGAAGCTTTCTTT,TRBJ1-1,-,TRBV7-6,13,-
CASSLTGRSLIAKNIQYF,TGTGCCAGCAGTTTGACAGGGAGGTCCCTCATAGCCAAAAACATTCAGTACTTC,TRBJ2-4,few,TRBV2,18,-
CASSLSGNTIYF,TGTGCCAGCAGCCTCTCTGGAAACACCATATATTTT,TRBJ1-3,-,TRBV7-9,12,-
CASSPPAAGGISYEQYF,TGTGCCAGCAGCCCCCCCGCAGCAGGAGGGATCTCCTACGAGCAGTACTTC,TRBJ2-7,few,TRBV9,17,-
CASSLDTSEQYF,TGTGCCAGCAGCTTAGACACTTCCGAGCAGTACTTC,TRBJ2-7,-,TRBV11-3,12,-
CASSLDGQGAWEQYF,TGTGCCAGCAGCTTAGATGGACAGGGGGCGTGGGAGCAGTACTTC,TRBJ2-7,-,TRBV11-1,15,TRBD1